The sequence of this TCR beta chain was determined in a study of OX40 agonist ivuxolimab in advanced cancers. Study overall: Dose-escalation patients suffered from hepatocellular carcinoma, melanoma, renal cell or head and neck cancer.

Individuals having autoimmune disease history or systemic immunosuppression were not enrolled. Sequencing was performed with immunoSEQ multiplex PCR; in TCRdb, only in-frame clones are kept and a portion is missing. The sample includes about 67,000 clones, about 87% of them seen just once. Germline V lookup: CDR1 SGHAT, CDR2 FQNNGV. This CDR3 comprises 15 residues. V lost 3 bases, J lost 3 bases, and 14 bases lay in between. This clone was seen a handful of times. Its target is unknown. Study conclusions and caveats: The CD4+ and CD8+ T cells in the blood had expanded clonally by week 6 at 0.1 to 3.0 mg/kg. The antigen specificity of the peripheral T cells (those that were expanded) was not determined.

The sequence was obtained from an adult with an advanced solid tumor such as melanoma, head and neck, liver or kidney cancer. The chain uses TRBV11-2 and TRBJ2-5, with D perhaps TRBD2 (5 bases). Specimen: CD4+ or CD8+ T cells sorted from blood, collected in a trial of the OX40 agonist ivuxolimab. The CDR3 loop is CASSFSTGSEETQYF. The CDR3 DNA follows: TGTGCCAGCAGCTTTAGCACGGGATCGGAAGAGACCCAGTACTTC.